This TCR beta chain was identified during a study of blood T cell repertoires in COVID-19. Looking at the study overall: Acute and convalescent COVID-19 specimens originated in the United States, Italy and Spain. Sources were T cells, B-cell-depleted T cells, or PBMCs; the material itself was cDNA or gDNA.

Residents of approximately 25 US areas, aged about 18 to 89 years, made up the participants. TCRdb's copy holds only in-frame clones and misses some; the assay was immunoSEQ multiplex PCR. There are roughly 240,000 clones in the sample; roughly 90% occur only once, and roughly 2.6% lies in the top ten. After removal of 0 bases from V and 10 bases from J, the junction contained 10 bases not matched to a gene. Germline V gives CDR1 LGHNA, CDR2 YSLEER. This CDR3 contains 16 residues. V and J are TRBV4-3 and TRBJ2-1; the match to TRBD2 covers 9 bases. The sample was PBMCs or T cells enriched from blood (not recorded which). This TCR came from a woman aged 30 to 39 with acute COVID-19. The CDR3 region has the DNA TGCGCCAGCAGCCAAGATCGTGGCGGGGGGGCAGGGGAGCAGTTCTTC. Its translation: CASSQDRGGGAGEQFF.